The 21 T cell receptor beta chains below were found in one sample sequenced in a study of OX40 agonist ivuxolimab in advanced cancers. Assay used: immunoSEQ multiplex PCR; TCRdb lists only in-frame clones, some missing. The sample contains 90,000 to 150,000 clones, around 91% of which appear only once. This sample comprised CD4+ or CD8+ T cells sorted from blood, obtained in a trial of the OX40 agonist ivuxolimab. All receptors derive from an adult with an advanced solid tumor such as melanoma, head and neck, liver or kidney cancer.

V is TRBV28 and J is TRBJ2-3, with 7 nucleotides matching TRBD2. Trimming cost V 7 bases and J 2 bases; bases outside gene matches: 6. The CDR3 has 14 amino acids. Germline lookup yields CDR1 MDHEN and CDR2 SYDVKM. CDR3 region: CASTDGGYTDTQYF. The CDR3 nucleotides are TGTGCCAGCACCGACGGGGGGTACACAGATACGCAGTATTTT. The complete variable domain, with remaining parts taken from reference TRBV28 and TRBJ2-3, reads DVKVTQSSRYLVKRTGEKVFLECVQDMDHENMFWYRQDPGLGLRLIYFSYDVKMKEKGDIPEGYSVSREKKERFSLILESASTNQTSMYLCASTDGGYTDTQYFGPGTRLTVL.

The J gene is TRBJ2-1, the V gene TRBV7-6; TRBD2 is a possible D gene (5 bases). Germline CDR1 and CDR2: SGHVS and FNYEAQ. Trimming shortened V by 5 bases and J by 13 bases, and 12 bases separated the two germline ends. CDR3 size: 11 residues. The CDR3 protein is CASSAVGVQFF. The CDR3 coding sequence is TGTGCCAGCAGCGCTGTGGGAGTTCAGTTCTTC.

This sequence joins TRBV21-1 and TRBJ1-2. TRBV21-1 is a pseudogene. The CDR3 sequence is 13 residues long. CDR3 protein: CASSKAVLNGYTF. CDR3 nucleotides: TGTGCCAGCAGCAAAGCAGTGTTGAATGGCTACACCTTC.

The V gene is TRBV4-3, the J gene TRBJ1-2; 8 nucleotides match TRBD1. Germline loops: CDR1 LGHNA, CDR2 YSLEER. The V and J ends lost 0 bases and 6 bases, in that order; junction bases with no gene match: 12. The CDR3 totals 17 residues. CDR3 DNA: TGCGCCAGCAGCCAAGATACAGCGGGCAGGGGGCCCCATGGCTACACCTTC. Residues: CASSQDTAGRGPHGYTF.

The chain has TRBV7-6 and TRBJ1-4; the D gene is possibly TRBD1 (5 bases). From germline, CDR1 is SGHVS and CDR2 FNYEAQ. This CDR3 contains 16 residues. V lost 5 bases to trimming and J lost 2 bases, with 15 bases between them. The CDR3 reads CASSRGPPGTNEKLFF. Here the CDR3 DNA reads TGTGCCAGCAGCCGGGGACCCCCGGGTACTAATGAAAAACTGTTTTTT.

The chain recombines TRBV6-5 with TRBJ2-2; D possibly corresponds to TRBD1 (6 bases). There are 15 residues in the CDR3. Trimming pared 6 bases from V and 6 bases from J, leaving 17 bases between. Germline V gives CDR1 MNHEY, CDR2 SVGAGI. Here the CDR3 reads CASRYRVLVAGELFF. In DNA form, the CDR3 reads TGTGCCAGCAGATACAGGGTTCTAGTCGCCGGGGAGCTGTTTTTT.

The J gene is TRBJ1-1, the V gene TRBV7-9; D remains ambiguous. The CDR3 covers 15 residues. V dropped 1 base and J dropped 0 bases, with 9 bases sitting between them. Germline CDR1 SEHNR, CDR2 FQNEAQ (reference sequence). CDR3 loop: CASSLEGSMNTEAFF. The CDR3 DNA reads as TGTGCCAGCAGCTTAGAGGGATCGATGAACACTGAAGCTTTCTTT.

The chain uses TRBV28 and TRBJ1-4; possible D gene TRBD1, 5 bases. Germline V lookup: CDR1 MDHEN, CDR2 SYDVKM. This CDR3 region has 13 residues. V dropped 7 bases and J dropped 7 bases, with 13 bases sitting between them. The CDR3 DNA is TGTGCCAGCATTGTACCTGGGGGTGAAAAACTGTTTTTT. This codes for CASIVPGGEKLFF.

The chain employs TRBV7-9 and TRBJ2-3; the D gene could be TRBD1 or TRBD2 (6 bases each). Trimming took 1 base from V and 4 from J, leaving 18 bases between them. Germline CDR1 is SEHNR and CDR2 is FQNEAQ (reference sequence). CDR3 size: 17 residues. The CDR3: CASSLGQGLREADTQYF. The CDR3 DNA is TGTGCCAGCAGCTTAGGGCAGGGGCTGAGGGAGGCAGATACGCAGTATTTT. Based on the CDR3 plus reference TRBV7-9 and TRBJ2-3, the full variable domain is DTGVSQNPRHKITKRGQNVTFRCDPISEHNRLYWYRQTLGQGPEFLTYFQNEAQLEKSRLLSDRFSAERPKGSFSTLEIQRTEQGDSAMYLCASSLGQGLREADTQYFGPGTRLTVL.

This sequence joins TRBV19 and TRBJ1-2; 7 bases are a match to TRBD1. The CDR3 has 15 amino acids. J was trimmed by 4 bases and V by 5 bases; bases with no gene match: 10. In germline, CDR1 is LNHDA, CDR2 SQIVND (reference sequence). CDR3 sequence: CASSETGANFYGYTF. CDR3 sequence (DNA): TGTGCCAGTAGTGAAACAGGGGCCAACTTCTATGGCTACACCTTC.

This rearrangement joins TRBV19 to TRBJ2-2, with 8 bases fitting TRBD1. Germline V gene sequence: CDR1 LNHDA, CDR2 SQIVND (reference sequence). The CDR3 length is 14 residues. Losses at the gene ends were 7 bases for V and 6 bases for J; bases not matched to a gene: 7. The CDR3 region is CASTPTGAAGELFF. CDR3 nucleotides: TGTGCCAGTACCCCGACAGGGGCGGCCGGGGAGCTGTTTTTT.

The DNA for the CDR3 is TGTGCCAGCAGCTCCCGGGCTCACGGTTACGAGCAGTACTTC. Its translation is CASSSRAHGYEQYF. J is TRBJ2-7 and V is TRBV7-2; D is undetermined. There are 14 residues in the CDR3. The V end lost 4 bases, the J end lost 4 bases, and 14 bases lay between the germline ends. Germline lookup yields CDR1 SGHTA and CDR2 FQGNSA.

This clone appeared once. This chain links TRBV18 with TRBJ2-5; D is unresolved. From germline, CDR1 is KGHSH and CDR2 LQKENI. CDR3 size: 14 residues. The germline V and J ends were trimmed by 3 bases and 0 bases, with 8 bases remaining between them. This chain's CDR3 is CASSPLIHQETQYF. CDR3 bases: TGTGCCAGCTCACCCTTAATCCACCAAGAGACCCAGTACTTC.

The CDR3 region is CASSLVRLDNEQFF. CDR3 sequence (DNA): TGCGCCAGCAGCTTGGTGCGGCTAGACAATGAGCAGTTCTTC. This sequence joins TRBV5-1 and TRBJ2-1; D remains ambiguous. The CDR3 sequence is 14 residues long. Germline lookup yields CDR1 SGHRS and CDR2 YFSETQ. V gave up 0 bases and J gave up 5 bases, with 9 bases separating them.

V and J are TRBV9 and TRBJ1-2, with TRBD1 as a possible D gene (6 bases). Germline CDR1 reads SGDLS; CDR2 reads YYNGEE. CDR3 length: 15 residues. Trimming removed 4 bases from V and 0 bases from J, with 13 bases in between. CDR3 protein: CASSRTAQTNYGYTF. DNA for the CDR3: TGTGCCAGCAGCCGGACAGCCCAAACTAACTATGGCTACACCTTC.

The V call is TRBV5-3, the J call TRBJ2-5, with 7 bases lining up with TRBD2. TRBV5-3 is classed as an ORF, of uncertain function. The CDR3 contains 17 residues. Germline trimming cut 0 bases from V and 5 bases from J; bases unmatched to any gene: 13. For the CDR3, the DNA is TGTGCCAGAAGCTTGGAAGTCCCCATGGGGAGGGAGGAGACCCAGTACTTC. Residues: CARSLEVPMGREETQYF.

The J gene is TRBJ2-2, the V gene TRBV7-2, with D unresolved. This CDR3 is built from 14 residues. V was clipped by 5 bases and J by 6 bases, with 13 bases between them. Germline values: CDR1 SGHTA, CDR2 FQGNSA. This CDR3 is CASSPQSRAGELFF. DNA for the CDR3: TGTGCCAGCAGCCCCCAATCCCGCGCCGGGGAGCTGTTTTTT.

The CDR3 DNA reads as TGTGCCAGCAGCCAACCGGAAGGGGGGGCCAGGCAGCCCCAGCATTTT. The encoded protein is CASSQPEGGARQPQHF. The V gene is TRBV4-2, the J gene TRBJ1-5; D possibly corresponds to TRBD1 (6 bases). This CDR3 region has 16 residues. Germline V CDR1 and CDR2: LGHNA, YNFKEQ. The V gene lost 2 bases and the J gene lost 7 bases, with 18 bases spanning the gap.

The chain recombines TRBV27 with TRBJ2-5; 7 nucleotides line up with TRBD2. The CDR3 covers 15 residues. The V gene end was trimmed by 5 bases and the J gene end by 5 bases; junction bases not matched to a gene: 11. Germline V gene lookup returns CDR1 MNHEY and CDR2 SMNVEV (reference sequence). CDR3 nucleotide sequence: TGTGCCAGCAGTCCCCGACCGCAGGGAGGGGAGACCCAGTACTTC. It translates to CASSPRPQGGETQYF.

The rearrangement uses TRBV6-5 and TRBJ1-4; 10 bases line up with TRBD1. V shed 6 bases, J shed 7 bases, and the junction held 5 bases outside the gene matches. CDR3 length equals 14 residues. CDR1 and CDR2 (germline): MNHEY, SVGAGI. CDR3 nucleotides: TGTGCCAGCAGAAAGACAGGGGGCCTTGAAAAACTGTTTTTT. It is translated as CASRKTGGLEKLFF.

The rearrangement joins TRBV25-1 to TRBJ1-2; 8 bases match TRBD1. Germline V gives CDR1 MGHDK, CDR2 SYGVNS. The V gene end was trimmed by 6 bases and the J gene end by 7 bases; junction bases not matched to a gene: 10. The CDR3 contains 14 residues. As DNA, the CDR3 is TGTGCCAGCAGAGAGGCGGGACAGGCCCCTGGCTACACCTTC. It yields the protein CASREAGQAPGYTF.